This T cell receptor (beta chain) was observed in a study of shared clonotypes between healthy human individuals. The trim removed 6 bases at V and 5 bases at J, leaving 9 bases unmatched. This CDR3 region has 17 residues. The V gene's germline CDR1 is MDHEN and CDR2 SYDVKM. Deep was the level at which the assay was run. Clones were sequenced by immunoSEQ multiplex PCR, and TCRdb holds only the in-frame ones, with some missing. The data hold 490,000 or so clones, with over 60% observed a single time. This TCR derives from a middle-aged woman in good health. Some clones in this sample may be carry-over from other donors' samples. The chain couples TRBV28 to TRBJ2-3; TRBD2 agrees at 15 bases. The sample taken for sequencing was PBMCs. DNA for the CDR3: TGTGCCAGCAGCGGACTAGCGGGAGGGCCTTGGATAGATACGCAGTATTTT. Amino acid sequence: CASSGLAGGPWIDTQYF. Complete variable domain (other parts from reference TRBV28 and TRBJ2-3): DVKVTQSSRYLVKRTGEKVFLECVQDMDHENMFWYRQDPGLGLRLIYFSYDVKMKEKGDIPEGYSVSREKKERFSLILESASTNQTSMYLCASSGLAGGPWIDTQYFGPGTRLTVL.